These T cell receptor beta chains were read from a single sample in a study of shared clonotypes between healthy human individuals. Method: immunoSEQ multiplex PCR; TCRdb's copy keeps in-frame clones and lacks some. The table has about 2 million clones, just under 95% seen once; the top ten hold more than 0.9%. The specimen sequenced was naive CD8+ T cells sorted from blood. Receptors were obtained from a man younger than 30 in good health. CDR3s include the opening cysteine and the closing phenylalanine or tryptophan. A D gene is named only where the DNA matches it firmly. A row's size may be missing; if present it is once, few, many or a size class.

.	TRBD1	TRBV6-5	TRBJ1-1	TGTGCCAGCAGTTACGCGACAGGGGAGGTGAACACTGAAGCTTTCTTT	CASSYATGEVNTEAFF
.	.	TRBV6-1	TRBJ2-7	TGTGCCAGCAGTGAAATGGGGTGGCCCGGCGAGCAGTACTTC	CASSEMGWPGEQYF
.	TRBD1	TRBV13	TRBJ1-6	TGTGCCAGCAGCCCACAGGGGACAGCCGGGCGTTCACCCCTCCACTTT	CASSPQGTAGRSPLHF
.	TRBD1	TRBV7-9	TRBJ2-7	TGTGCCAGCACCCCACCTCGGACAGGGATCTACGAGCAGTACTTC	CASTPPRTGIYEQYF
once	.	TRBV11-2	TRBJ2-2	TGTGCCAGCAGCTCCTTCGGAGGGGGTCAATTGGTGTTTTCGAGGGAGCTGTTTTTT	CASSSFGGGQLVFSRELFF
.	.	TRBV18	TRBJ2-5	TGTGCCAGCTCATCTTCCCTATGGGAGGCAGAGGGATCCATGACCCAGTACTTC	CASSSSLWEAEGSMTQYF
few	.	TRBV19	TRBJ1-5	TGTGCCAGTAGTATAGTCCTCAATCAGCCCCAGCATTTT	CASSIVLNQPQHF
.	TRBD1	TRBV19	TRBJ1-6	TGTGCCAGTAGTGCCCGGACAGGGGACAATTCACCCCTCCACTTT	CASSARTGDNSPLHF
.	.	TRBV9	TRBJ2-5	TGTGCCAGCAGCATGGACGGTGCCGCCCAGTACTTC	CASSMDGAAQYF
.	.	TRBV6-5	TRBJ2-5	TGTGCCAGCAGTTACCCGGGGCAAGAGACCCAGTACTTC	CASSYPGQETQYF
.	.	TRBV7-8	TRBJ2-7	TGTGCCAGCAGCTTAGGAGGGAAAGTCTACGAGCAGTACTTC	CASSLGGKVYEQYF
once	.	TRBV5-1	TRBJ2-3	TGCGCCAGCAGCTTGGCGGGGGCAGGGACAGATACGCAGTATTTT	CASSLAGAGTDTQYF
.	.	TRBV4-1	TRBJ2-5	TGCGCCAGCAGCCAACACCCAGGGGAGACCCAGTACTTC	CASSQHPGETQYF
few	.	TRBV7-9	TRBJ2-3	TGTGCCAGCAGCTCGGAGGACCCAACCACAGATACGCAGTATTTT	CASSSEDPTTDTQYF
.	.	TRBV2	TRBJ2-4	TGTGCCAGCAGGGAACTGTCCGACCCCCGGGTAGCCAAAAACATTCAGTACTTC	CASRELSDPRVAKNIQYF
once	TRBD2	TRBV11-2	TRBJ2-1	TGTGCCAGCAGCTCCGGCGGGAGGGGGCCCGGGAATGAGCAGTTCTTC	CASSSGGRGPGNEQFF
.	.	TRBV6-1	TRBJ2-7	TGTGCCAGCAGTGAATACTGGAACTACGAGCAGTACTTC	CASSEYWNYEQYF
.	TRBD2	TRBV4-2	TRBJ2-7	TGTGCCAGCAGCCCACTAGCGGGCCTACTCTACGAGCAGTACTTC	CASSPLAGLLYEQYF
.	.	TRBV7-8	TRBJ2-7	TGTGCCAGCAGCTTACGACGCCAGGGGACCTACGAGCAGTACTTC	CASSLRRQGTYEQYF
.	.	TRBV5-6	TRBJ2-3	TGTGCCAGCAGCTTGGGGGGACTCCCAGATACGCAGTATTTT	CASSLGGLPDTQYF
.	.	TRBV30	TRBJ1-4	TGTGTTTTGTGGGGGGGTAATGAAAAACTGTTTTTT	CVLWGGNEKLFF
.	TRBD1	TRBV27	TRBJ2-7	TGTGCCAGCAGTGGGACAGGGAGCCTCTACGAGCAGTACTTC	CASSGTGSLYEQYF
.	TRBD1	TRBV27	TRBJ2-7	TGTGCCAGCAGTACAGGGACAGGTATTTACTACGAGCAGTACTTC	CASSTGTGIYYEQYF
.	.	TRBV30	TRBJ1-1	TGTGCCTGGGGTCCGAACACTGAAGCTTTCTTT	CAWGPNTEAFF
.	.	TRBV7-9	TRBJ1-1	TGTGCCAGCAGCTTAGCGCCCGGCCCGAACACTGAAGCTTTCTTT	CASSLAPGPNTEAFF
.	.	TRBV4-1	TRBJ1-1	TGCGCCAGCAGCAGTACACAAGACCCAGGGACTGAAGCTTTCTTT	CASSSTQDPGTEAFF
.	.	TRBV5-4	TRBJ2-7	TGTGCCAGCAGCTTGTGGGGATCGTACTACGAGCAGTACTTC	CASSLWGSYYEQYF
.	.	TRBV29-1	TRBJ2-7	TGCAGCGTTGATTTGGGTGAGGGAACCTACGAGCAGTACTTC	CSVDLGEGTYEQYF
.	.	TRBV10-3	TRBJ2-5	TGTGCCATCAGTGAGTCAAAACAAGAGACCCAGTACTTC	CAISESKQETQYF
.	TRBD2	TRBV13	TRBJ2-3	TGTGCCAGCAGCGGACCTAGCGGGGTTAGCACAGATACGCAGTATTTT	CASSGPSGVSTDTQYF
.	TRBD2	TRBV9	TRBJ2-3	TGTGCCAGCAGCGCCCAACATAGCGGGGGTGGCGATACGCAGTATTTT	CASSAQHSGGGDTQYF
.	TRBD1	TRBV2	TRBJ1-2	TGTGCCAGCAGTGAAGCGTTACAGGGGGCGGGAGGCTACACCTTC	CASSEALQGAGGYTF
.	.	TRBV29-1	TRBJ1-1	TGCAGCGCCGTGGGGGCGGTAACTGAAGCTTTCTTT	CSAVGAVTEAFF
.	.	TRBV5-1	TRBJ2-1	TGCGCCAGCAGCTTTACCGGGAGTAGCGGTGAGCAGTTCTTC	CASSFTGSSGEQFF
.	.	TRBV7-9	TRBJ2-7	TGTGCCAGCAGCTTCGGACCGTTCTACGAGCAGTACTTC	CASSFGPFYEQYF
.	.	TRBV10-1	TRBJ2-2	TGCGCCAGCAGCCAAACCCCGACCGGGGAGCTGTTTTTT	CASSQTPTGELFF
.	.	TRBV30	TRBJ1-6	TGTGCCTGGGGGTGGGAGGAGATTAATTCACCCCTCCACTTT	CAWGWEEINSPLHF
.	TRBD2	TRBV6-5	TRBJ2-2	TGTGCCAGCAGTTCGTTAGCGGGGGACACCGGGGAGCTGTTTTTT	CASSSLAGDTGELFF
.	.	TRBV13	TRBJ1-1	TGTGCCAGCAGCTATGGGGGGTCAACTGAAGCTTTCTTT	CASSYGGSTEAFF
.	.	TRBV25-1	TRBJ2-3	TGTGCCAGCAGTGCACCTCCAGAGGATACGCAGTATTTT	CASSAPPEDTQYF
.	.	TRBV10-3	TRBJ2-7	TGTGCCACCCTCGAAGCGTCTAGCCCCAAGGGCGGTTACGAGCAGTACTTC	CATLEASSPKGGYEQYF
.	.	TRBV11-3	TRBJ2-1	TGTGCCAGCAGCTTTACTGGGGAAGAGCAGTTCTTC	CASSFTGEEQFF
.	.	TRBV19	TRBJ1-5	TGTGCCAGTAAGGAGTTGTGGGGAGTTCAGCCCCAGCATTTT	CASKELWGVQPQHF
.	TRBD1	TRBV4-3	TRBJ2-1	TGCGCCAGCAGCCAAGTACAGGGGGCGATCAATGAGCAGTTCTTC	CASSQVQGAINEQFF
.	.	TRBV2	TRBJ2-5	TGTGCCAGCGGCTCTCAAGGGTCGGTAGAGACCCAGTACTTC	CASGSQGSVETQYF
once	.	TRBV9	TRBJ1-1	TGTGCCAGCAGCGCCACCTCAGGGGACACTGAAGCTTTCTTT	CASSATSGDTEAFF
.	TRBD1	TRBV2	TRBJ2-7	TGTGCCAGCAGAGTGACAGGGGAAGGGAAAAACGAGCAGTACTTC	CASRVTGEGKNEQYF
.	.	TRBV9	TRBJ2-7	TGTGCCAGCAGCGTAGATCTGGGACCGATCTACGAGCAGTACTTC	CASSVDLGPIYEQYF
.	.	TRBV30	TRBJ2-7	TGTGCCTGGGGAGGCTACGAGCAGTACTTC	CAWGGYEQYF
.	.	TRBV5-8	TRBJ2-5	TGTGCCAGCAGCTTGTTTTCGTGGGAGACCCAGTACTTC	CASSLFSWETQYF
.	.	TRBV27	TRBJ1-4	TGTGCCAGCAGTTTAGTGGGAGCTAATGAAAAACTGTTTTTT	CASSLVGANEKLFF
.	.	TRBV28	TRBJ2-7	TGTGCCAGCTCCTCGTTGCCAGGGAGCTACGAGCAGTACTTC	CASSSLPGSYEQYF
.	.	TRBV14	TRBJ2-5	TGTGCCAGCAGCCAAGAAGGAGAGGGGGTTCAAGAGACCCAGTACTTC	CASSQEGEGVQETQYF
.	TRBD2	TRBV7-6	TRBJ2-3	TGTGCCAGCAGCTTACTAGCGGGAGGGCCGATCGATACGCAGTATTTT	CASSLLAGGPIDTQYF
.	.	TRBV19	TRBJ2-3	TGTGCCAGTAGTTCTAGGGATACGCAGTATTTT	CASSSRDTQYF
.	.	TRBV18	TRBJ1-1	TGTGCCACCACGGTGGAGAACACTGAAGCTTTCTTT	CATTVENTEAFF
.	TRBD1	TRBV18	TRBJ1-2	TGTGCCAGCTCACGGACGGACAGGGGGAATAACTATGGCTACACCTTC	CASSRTDRGNNYGYTF
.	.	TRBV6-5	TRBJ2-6	TGTGCCAGCAGTTCCTCCGGGGTGGGGGCCAACGTCCTGACTTTC	CASSSSGVGANVLTF
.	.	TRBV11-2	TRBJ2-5	TGTGCCAGCAGCTTAGAAGCGGACCAAGAGACCCAGTACTTC	CASSLEADQETQYF